The 26 T cell receptor beta chains in this list originate from one sample, sequenced in a study of cytomegalovirus exposure and HLA in healthy donors. The PCR was carried out with 60 Vbeta primers and 13 Jbeta primers. Some clones are missing from TCRdb's copy, which holds only in-frame ones; the method was immunoSEQ multiplex PCR. The sample lists roughly 140,000 clones, over 70% occurring once. Sequencing was carried out using PBMCs. These TCRs come from a man aged 30-40 years in good health and CMV-seropositive.

The chain has TRBV5-4 and TRBJ1-2, with TRBD1 matching over 10 bases. Germline V lookup: CDR1 SGHNT, CDR2 YYREEE (reference sequence). J gave up 8 bases and V 3 bases, and 7 bases lay outside the gene matches. CDR3 length: 14 amino acids. CDR3 in DNA: TGTGCCAGCAGCTCCCGACAGGGGGCGGGGGGCTACACCTTC. Translation gives CASSSRQGAGGYTF. Full variable domain (missing parts from reference TRBV5-4 and TRBJ1-2): ETGVTQSPTHLIKTRGQQVTLRCSSQSGHNTVSWYQQALGQGPQFIFQYYREEENGRGNFPPRFSGLQFPNYSSELNVNALELDDSALYLCASSSRQGAGGYTFGSGTRLTVV.

The chain couples TRBV27 to TRBJ2-3; TRBD1 matches 7 bases. The CDR3 has 15 amino acids. V lost 3 bases, J lost 5 bases, and 8 bases stayed unmatched. CDR1 is MNHEY and CDR2 is SMNVEV in the germline V gene (reference sequence). CDR3 in amino acids: CASSFIRTGRDTQYF. The CDR3 DNA follows: TGTGCCAGCAGTTTTATCCGGACAGGAAGAGATACGCAGTATTTT.

This clone was observed once. This chain links TRBV2 with TRBJ1-4; D gene uncertain. The germline V gene encodes CDR1 SNHLY and CDR2 FYNNEI. Trimming pared 4 bases from V and 0 bases from J, leaving 6 bases between. CDR3 length: 14 residues. The DNA for the CDR3 is TGTGCCAGCAGTGCCCCTGCAACTAATGAAAAACTGTTTTTT. Encoded protein: CASSAPATNEKLFF.

The V call is TRBV30, the J call TRBJ2-5; 9 bases are a match to TRBD1. The closer fit of TRBJ2-7 to the DNA end suggests the J call may be wrong. The CDR3 is made up of 14 amino acids. Germline CDR1 is GTSNPN and CDR2 is SVGIG (reference sequence). The CDR3 DNA reads TGTGCCGGATCGAAAGGGACAGGGAGGAACGAGCAGTACTTC. It is translated as CAGSKGTGRNEQYF.

The chain is built from TRBV5-4 and TRBJ2-2, with 13 bases fitting TRBD2. Unmatched junction bases numbered 11, after V lost 4 bases and J lost 5 bases. The CDR3 has 18 amino acids. Per the germline V gene, CDR1 is SGHNT and CDR2 is YYREEE (reference sequence). DNA for the CDR3: TGTGCCAGCAGCCCGGACCTGGGACTAGCGGGACAGACCGGGGAGCTGTTTTTT. It translates to CASSPDLGLAGQTGELFF.

The V call is TRBV18, the J call TRBJ1-5; D gene ambiguous. The V end was cut by 3 bases, the J end by 3 bases, with 9 bases between. Germline CDR1 reads KGHSH; CDR2 reads LQKENI. There are 14 residues in the CDR3. As DNA, the CDR3 is TGTGCCAGCTCACCTGGGAGGGTCAATCAGCCCCAGCATTTT. Protein sequence: CASSPGRVNQPQHF. The full variable domain, rest sourced from reference TRBV18 and TRBJ1-5, is NAGVMQNPRHLVRRRGQEARLRCSPMKGHSHVYWYRQLPEEGLKFMVYLQKENIIDESGMPKERFSAEFPKEGPSILRIQQVVRGDSAAYFCASSPGRVNQPQHFGDGTRLSIL.

This chain links TRBV7-8 with TRBJ2-7; 11 nucleotides align to TRBD2. The ends lost 4 bases at V and 5 bases at J; junction bases unmatched: 7. Germline V lookup: CDR1 SGHVS, CDR2 FQNEAQ. The CDR3 contains 15 residues. The CDR3 DNA reads TGTGCCAGCAGCTATCTAGCGGGAGGTTGGGACGAGCAGTACTTC. Protein product: CASSYLAGGWDEQYF.

This rearrangement joins TRBV28 to TRBJ2-7; 7 bases map to TRBD1. The germline gives CDR1 MDHEN, CDR2 SYDVKM. The trim removed 4 bases at V and 6 bases at J, leaving 12 bases unmatched. The CDR3 covers 15 residues. The CDR3: CASSSTTGYRGEQYF. DNA for the CDR3: TGTGCCAGCAGTTCCACGACAGGGTATAGGGGCGAGCAGTACTTC.

The V call is TRBV7-9, the J call TRBJ2-7; 7 bases fit TRBD2. Germline-derived CDR1 and CDR2 are SEHNR and FQNEAQ (reference sequence). The CDR3 has 15 residues. V shed 5 bases and J 5 bases; nucleotides not matched to a gene: 12. CDR3 sequence: CASSPNTGGRDEQYF. For the CDR3, the DNA is TGTGCCAGCAGCCCAAACACGGGGGGTAGGGACGAGCAGTACTTC.

V is TRBV19 and J is TRBJ2-7; D is ambiguous. V gave up 10 bases and J gave up 3 bases, with 16 bases separating them. Germline loops: CDR1 LNHDA, CDR2 SQIVND (reference sequence). The CDR3 length is 13 residues. The CDR3 region has the DNA TGTGCCACCGGCGGCGGTCCCCTCTACGAGCAGTACTTC. Translating gives CATGGGPLYEQYF.

The chain has TRBV6-4 and TRBJ2-1; perhaps TRBD2 as D (6 bases). Trimming took 6 bases from V and 8 from J, leaving 14 bases between them. CDR3 length: 13 amino acids. The germline CDR1 and CDR2 sequences are MRHNA and SNTAGT. The CDR3 loop reads CASSRLESDEQFF. CDR3 nucleotides: TGTGCCAGCAGCCGACTAGAGAGCGATGAGCAGTTCTTC.

The rearrangement uses TRBV30 and TRBJ2-3; D possibly corresponds to TRBD2 (6 bases). Trimming took 5 bases from V and 0 from J, leaving 6 bases between them. The germline V gene encodes CDR1 GTSNPN and CDR2 SVGIG (reference sequence). The CDR3 extends over 12 amino acids. The CDR3 nucleotides read TGTGCCTGGGGGACTAGCACAGATACGCAGTATTTT. Its protein is CAWGTSTDTQYF.

This chain joins TRBV5-6 and TRBJ1-2; 7 positions agree with TRBD1. The CDR3 is 15 amino acids. V lost 2 bases, J lost 4 bases, and 8 bases stayed unmatched. Germline V gene sequence: CDR1 SGHDT, CDR2 YYEEEE. The CDR3 DNA follows: TGTGCCAGCAGCTTCCTGGATGGACAGGCCTATGGCTACACCTTC. It is translated as CASSFLDGQAYGYTF. The whole variable domain, filled in from reference TRBV5-6 and TRBJ1-2, reads DAGVTQSPTHLIKTRGQQVTLRCSPKSGHDTVSWYQQALGQGPQFIFQYYEEEERQRGNFPDRFSGHQFPNYSSELNVNALLLGDSALYLCASSFLDGQAYGYTFGSGTRLTVV.

This clone appeared a few times. This chain uses TRBV19 with TRBJ2-3; D is perhaps TRBD2 (5 bases). Germline CDR1 reads LNHDA; CDR2 reads SQIVND (reference sequence). The ends were cut back, 2 bases at V and 3 bases at J, with 6 bases in the middle. The CDR3 is made up of 13 amino acids. The CDR3 reads CASSIRRTDTQYF. In DNA, the CDR3 is TGTGCCAGTAGTATACGGAGGACAGATACGCAGTATTTT. Based on the CDR3 plus reference TRBV19 and TRBJ2-3, the full variable domain is DGGITQSPKYLFRKEGQNVTLSCEQNLNHDAMYWYRQDPGQGLRLIYYSQIVNDFQKGDIAEGYSVSREKKESFPLTVTSAQKNPTAFYLCASSIRRTDTQYFGPGTRLTVL.

V gene TRBV19 combines with J gene TRBJ2-2, with a possible D match to TRBD2 (6 bases). CDR1 and CDR2 from the germline V gene are LNHDA and SQIVND (reference sequence). This CDR3 spans 14 amino acids. Deletions cut 5 bases from V and 5 bases from J, with 12 bases between. As DNA, the CDR3 is TGTGCCAGTAGTGGAGGGGTGGGGACCGGGGAGCTGTTTTTT. Protein: CASSGGVGTGELFF.

The chain couples TRBV25-1 to TRBJ1-1; 9 bases are a match to TRBD1. Germline CDR1 and CDR2: MGHDK and SYGVNS. V shed 4 bases and J 7 bases; nucleotides not matched to a gene: 10. This CDR3 is built from 15 residues. Here the CDR3 DNA reads TGTGCCAGCAGTGCCCTGTCGGGACAGGGATTTGAAGCTTTCTTT. This encodes CASSALSGQGFEAFF.

The chain joins TRBV4-3 to TRBJ1-2; tentative D call: TRBD1 (6 bases). Trimming shortened V by 0 bases and J by 8 bases, and 13 bases separated the two germline ends. In germline, CDR1 is LGHNA, CDR2 YSLEER. The CDR3 totals 14 residues. The CDR3 loop reads CASSQERAGDGYTF. The CDR3 DNA reads TGCGCCAGCAGCCAAGAACGCGCAGGGGACGGCTACACCTTC.

The chain carries TRBV28 and TRBJ2-5; TRBD2 aligns across 15 bases. The DNA end lines up better with TRBJ2-7; the J call may be wrong. Looked up from germline, CDR1 is MDHEN and CDR2 is SYDVKM. The CDR3 sequence is 18 residues long. As DNA, the CDR3 is TGTGCCAGCAGCACGGGACTAGCGGGAGGAAGAGGGAGGTACGAGCAGTACTTC. It codes for CASSTGLAGGRGRYEQYF.

The genes are TRBV27 and TRBJ2-7, with TRBD2 identical over 7 bases. The V and J ends lost 4 bases and 6 bases, in that order; junction bases with no gene match: 15. The CDR3 length is 16 residues. Germline loops: CDR1 MNHEY, CDR2 SMNVEV (reference sequence). The CDR3 DNA is TGTGCCAGCAGTTCCCCTCCGGGACTACAGTTCGGCGAGCAGTACTTC. Its translation: CASSSPPGLQFGEQYF.

The chain links TRBV6-1 to TRBJ2-5; 12 positions agree with TRBD2. The J segment lost 7 bases and the V segment lost 8 bases, leaving 11 bases of the junction unmatched. Germline V CDR1 and CDR2: MNHNS, SASEGT. CDR3 length: 15 amino acids. As DNA, the CDR3 is TGTGCCAGCGGAGGCCTAGCGGGGGGGCCCGGGACCCAGTACTTC. This codes for CASGGLAGGPGTQYF.

This CDR3 is CASQTGFTEAFF. The DNA of the CDR3 is TGTGCCTCCCAGACAGGGTTCACTGAAGCTTTCTTT. The chain couples TRBV30 to TRBJ1-1; the match to TRBD1 covers 7 bases. Germline lookup yields CDR1 GTSNPN and CDR2 SVGIG (reference sequence). CDR3 length: 12 amino acids. Losses at the gene ends were 7 bases for V and 4 bases for J; bases not matched to a gene: 6.

The chain's CDR3 is CASSSGQGWADTQYF. CDR3 coding DNA: TGTGCCAGCAGCTCCGGACAGGGATGGGCAGATACGCAGTATTTT. J is TRBJ2-3 and V is TRBV13; the match to TRBD1 covers 8 bases. Trimming removed 4 bases from V and 4 bases from J; junction bases left unmatched: 7. The CDR3 length is 15 residues. Germline CDR1 PRHDT, CDR2 FYEKMQ (reference sequence).

The chain has TRBV5-4 and TRBJ2-7, with 10 bases fitting TRBD2. The CDR3 has 15 amino acids. In germline, CDR1 is SGHNT, CDR2 YYREEE (reference sequence). The V gene end was trimmed by 1 base and the J gene end by 5 bases; junction bases not matched to a gene: 6. The CDR3 sequence: CASSLRGLAKDEQYF. The CDR3 region has the DNA TGTGCCAGCAGCTTGAGGGGACTAGCGAAGGACGAGCAGTACTTC.

V gene TRBV6-6 combines with J gene TRBJ2-7, with D possibly TRBD2 on 6 matching bases. Trimming removed 7 bases at V and 5 bases at J, with 18 bases between. CDR1 and CDR2 from the germline V gene are MNHNY and SVGAGI (reference sequence). The CDR3 has 14 residues. The CDR3 here is CASTLRRVLDEQYF. In DNA form, the CDR3 reads TGTGCCAGCACCCTAAGGAGGGTGCTCGACGAGCAGTACTTC.

This clone showed up just once. CDR3 DNA: TGTGCCAGCCGGACTAGCTCCTACAATGAGCAGTTCTTC. Translation gives CASRTSSYNEQFF. V is TRBV2 and J is TRBJ2-1, with TRBD2 matching over 7 bases. Germline loops: CDR1 SNHLY, CDR2 FYNNEI. Trimming took 8 bases from V and 0 from J; bases not matched to a gene: 1. The CDR3 contains 13 residues.

The chain recombines TRBV30 with TRBJ1-6; weak D call: TRBD1 (5 bases). The CDR3 totals 12 residues. Germline V gives CDR1 GTSNPN, CDR2 SVGIG (reference sequence). Here the CDR3 reads CTSGGGNSPLHF. The CDR3, as DNA: TGTACCTCGGGCGGGGGAAATTCACCCCTCCACTTT.